Listed here are 12 T cell receptor beta chains from one sample, sequenced in a study of response to subunit inactivated influenza vaccine. TCRdb fed the RT-PCR reads into MiXCR, producing one record per CDR3 protein. The table has some 500,000 distinct CDR3 sequences, about 25% seen once. The material was CD4+ T cells sorted from PBMCs, obtained more than 4 days after vaccination. These receptors all stem from a man aged 50 to 59 who received an inactivated influenza vaccine.

The gene calls are TRBV10-3 and TRBJ2-7; possible D gene TRBD1, 5 bases. Trimming shortened V by 6 bases and J by 1 base, and 10 bases separated the two germline ends. The CDR3 runs 13 residues. Germline values: CDR1 ENHRY, CDR2 SYGVKD. The CDR3 DNA follows: TGTGCCATCAGCCTCGACAGTTCCTACGAGCAGTACTTC. Amino acid sequence: CAISLDSSYEQYF.

This clonotype was recorded many times. J is TRBJ1-5 and V is TRBV7-2, with D unclear. V lost 5 bases, J lost 1 base, and 6 bases lay in between. The CDR3 spans 13 residues. Germline values: CDR1 SGHTA, CDR2 FQGNSA. The DNA of the CDR3 is TGTGCCAGCAGCCCAGTAAGCAATCAGCCCCAGCATTTT. Amino acid sequence: CASSPVSNQPQHF. Complete variable domain (other parts from reference TRBV7-2 and TRBJ1-5): GAGVSQSPSNKVTEKGKDVELRCDPISGHTALYWYRQSLGQGLEFLIYFQGNSAPDKSGLPSDRFSAERTGGSVSTLTIQRTQQEDSAVYLCASSPVSNQPQHFGDGTRLSIL.

In DNA, the CDR3 is TGTGCCACCAGTGATCACGGGACAAAGACCTACGAGCAGTACTTC. It is translated as CATSDHGTKTYEQYF. J is TRBJ2-7 and V is TRBV24-1; maybe TRBD1 (6 bases). The germline V gene has CDR1 KGHDR and CDR2 SFDVKD. The CDR3 has 15 amino acids. Trimming removed 3 bases from V and 2 bases from J, with 13 bases in between.

The rearrangement links TRBV7-2 to TRBJ2-7; the D gene is possibly TRBD2 (6 bases). The CDR3 is 16 residues long. Trimming stripped 3 bases from V and 1 base from J, with 16 bases between. Germline-derived CDR1 and CDR2 are SGHTA and FQGNSA. The CDR3 DNA reads TGTGCCAGCAGCTTCGGGTACGGGAGAGGATCCTACGAGCAGTACTTC. It encodes CASSFGYGRGSYEQYF.

To note about this clonotype: At one boundary the junction diverges from the germline segment, which might be a read error. V gene TRBV5-1 combines with J gene TRBJ2-1; D may be TRBD2 (5 bases). This CDR3 is 16 amino acids long. Germline CDR1 is SGHRS and CDR2 is YFSETQ. DNA of the CDR3: TGCGTCAGCAGCTTGGGAAGCGGATCATCCTACAATGAGCAGTTCTTC. This codes for CVSSLGSGSSYNEQFF.

The V gene is TRBV9, the J gene TRBJ2-7; D is tentatively TRBD1 or TRBD2 (5 bases each). V was cut by 0 bases and J by 2 bases, with 12 bases left in between. Germline-derived CDR1 and CDR2 are SGDLS and YYNGEE. CDR3 length: 15 amino acids. CDR3 nucleotides: TGTGCCAGCAGCGTAGGGGGGACCGAAACCTACGAGCAGTACTTC. Protein: CASSVGGTETYEQYF.

The CDR3 DNA is TGCAGCATCGACAGGGTGGGAGATACGCAGTATTTT. Translated: CSIDRVGDTQYF. The rearrangement uses TRBV29-1 and TRBJ2-3; 7 bases align to TRBD1. Germline CDR1 reads SQVTM; CDR2 reads ANQGSEA. CDR3 length equals 12 residues. Trimming at V came to 8 bases and at J to 5 bases, leaving 7 bases not matched to a gene.

The V call is TRBV10-1, the J call TRBJ2-3; TRBD2 matches at 9 bases. V gave up 0 bases and J gave up 0 bases; unmatched junction bases: 4. The CDR3 spans 17 residues. Germline assignment: CDR1 WNHNN and CDR2 SYGVQD (reference sequence). CDR3 protein: CASSESLAGVSTDTQYF. For the CDR3, the DNA is TGCGCCAGCAGTGAGTCGTTAGCGGGGGTGAGCACAGATACGCAGTATTTT.

This clonotype was seen more than once but under ten times. The V call is TRBV7-2, the J call TRBJ2-1; perhaps TRBD2 as D (6 bases). The V gene lost 0 bases and the J gene lost 0 bases, with 9 bases spanning the gap. Germline V CDR1 and CDR2: SGHTA, FQGNSA. This CDR3 is built from 16 residues. The CDR3 DNA reads as TGTGCCAGCAGCTTAGCTAGCGGCATCTCCTACAATGAGCAGTTCTTC. Translation gives CASSLASGISYNEQFF. The full variable domain, in which reference TRBV7-2 and TRBJ2-1 provide the parts outside the CDR3, is GAGVSQSPSNKVTEKGKDVELRCDPISGHTALYWYRQSLGQGLEFLIYFQGNSAPDKSGLPSDRFSAERTGGSVSTLTIQRTQQEDSAVYLCASSLASGISYNEQFFGPGTRLTVL.

This clonotype was picked up a small number of times. This rearrangement joins TRBV24-1 to TRBJ1-5; D possibly corresponds to TRBD1 (5 bases). Germline V lookup: CDR1 KGHDR, CDR2 SFDVKD. The CDR3 sequence is 15 residues long. V shed 2 bases and J shed 0 bases, with 7 bases lying between them. CDR3 in amino acids: CATSDSGASNQPQHF. In nucleotides, the CDR3 is TGTGCCACCAGTGATTCCGGGGCTAGCAATCAGCCCCAGCATTTT.

The gene calls are TRBV20-1 and TRBJ2-7, with 8 nucleotides matching TRBD2. V gave up 6 bases and J gave up 7 bases; unmatched junction bases: 8. CDR3 length: 12 residues. Germline lookup yields CDR1 DFQATT and CDR2 SNEGSKA (reference sequence). Here the CDR3 reads CSATGTSREQYF. The CDR3 DNA follows: TGCAGTGCAACCGGGACTAGTAGGGAGCAGTACTTC.

V usage is TRBV20-1 and J usage is TRBJ2-6, with D perhaps matching TRBD1 (5 bases). Trimming shortened V by 7 bases and J by 0 bases, and 13 bases separated the two germline ends. Germline-derived CDR1 and CDR2 are DFQATT and SNEGSKA (reference sequence). The CDR3 loop spans 15 amino acids. The CDR3 protein is CSVYDSYSGANVLTF. CDR3 in DNA: TGCAGTGTTTACGACAGCTACTCTGGGGCCAACGTCCTGACTTTC.